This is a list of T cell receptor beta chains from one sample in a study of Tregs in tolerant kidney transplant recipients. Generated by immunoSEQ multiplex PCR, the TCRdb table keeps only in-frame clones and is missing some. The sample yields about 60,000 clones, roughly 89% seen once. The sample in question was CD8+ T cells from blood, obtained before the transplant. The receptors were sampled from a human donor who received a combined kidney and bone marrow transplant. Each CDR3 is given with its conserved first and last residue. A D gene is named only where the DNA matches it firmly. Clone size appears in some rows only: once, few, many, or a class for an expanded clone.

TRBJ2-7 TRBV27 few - CASSSVDSFHEQYF TGTGCCAGCAGTTCCGTGGACAGCTTCCACGAGCAGTACTTC
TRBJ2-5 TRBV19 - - CASSISSEIQETQYF TGTGCCAGTAGTATATCTAGCGAGATACAAGAGACCCAGTACTTC
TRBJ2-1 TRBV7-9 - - CASSDLTGSYNEQFF TGTGCCAGCAGCGACCTTACAGGGTCCTACAATGAGCAGTTCTTC
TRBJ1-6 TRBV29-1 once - CSVGEDTDNSPLHF TGCAGCGTTGGGGAGGACACGGATAATTCCCCCCTCCACTTT
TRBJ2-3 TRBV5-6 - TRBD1 CASSTGADTQYF TGTGCCAGCAGCACAGGGGCAGATACGCAGTATTTT
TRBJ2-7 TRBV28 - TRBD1 CASSLRDRSGEQYF TGTGCCAGCAGTTTAAGGGACAGGTCGGGGGAGCAGTACTTC
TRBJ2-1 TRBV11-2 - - CASSLERLPGYNEQFF TGTGCCAGCAGCTTAGAGAGACTCCCCGGCTACAATGAGCAGTTCTTC
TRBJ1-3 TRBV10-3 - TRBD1 CASQGAGNTIYF TGTGCCAGCCAGGGGGCTGGAAACACCATATATTTT
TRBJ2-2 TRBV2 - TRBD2 CASRRTSPSTGELFF TGTGCCAGCAGAAGGACTAGCCCGAGCACCGGGGAGCTGTTTTTT
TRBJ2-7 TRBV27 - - CASSYGRTYEQYF TGTGCCAGCAGTTACGGCAGGACCTACGAGCAGTACTTC
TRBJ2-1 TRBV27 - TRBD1 CASSPRTEQGTMPSSYNEQFF TGTGCCAGCAGTCCACGAACAGAACAGGGGACAATGCCGAGCTCCTACAATGAGCAGTTCTTC
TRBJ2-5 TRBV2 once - CASSFVEGRREQYF TGTGCCAGCAGTTTCGTGGAGGGAAGAAGAGAGCAGTACTTC
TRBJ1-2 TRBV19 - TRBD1 CASSIYYTGVDGYTF TGTGCCAGTAGTATATACTACACAGGGGTTGATGGCTACACCTTC
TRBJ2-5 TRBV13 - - CASSLGASSSQYF TGTGCCAGCAGCTTAGGGGCTAGCTCGTCCCAGTACTTC
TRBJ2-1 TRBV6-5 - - CASSSRRASYNEQFF TGTGCCAGCAGTTCTCGGCGGGCCTCCTACAATGAGCAGTTCTTC
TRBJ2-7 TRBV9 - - CASSQDSSHSYEQYF TGTGCCAGCAGCCAAGACAGTTCCCACTCCTACGAGCAGTACTTC
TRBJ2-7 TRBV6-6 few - CASSYSGPYEQYF TGTGCCAGCAGTTACTCGGGCCCCTACGAGCAGTACTTC
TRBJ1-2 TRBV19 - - CASSISDGTPGRNF TGTGCCAGTAGTATCAGCGACGGAACCCCTGGTCGAAACTTC
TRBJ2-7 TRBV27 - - CASSQGMGYYEQYF TGTGCCAGCAGCCAGGGGATGGGTTACTACGAGCAGTACTTC
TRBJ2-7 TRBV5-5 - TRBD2 CASSNWEASGDYAQYF TGTGCCAGCAGCAACTGGGAGGCTAGCGGAGACTACGCGCAGTACTTC
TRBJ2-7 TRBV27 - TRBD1 CASIPQGANRNEQYF TGTGCCAGCATTCCTCAGGGGGCTAATAGGAACGAGCAGTACTTC
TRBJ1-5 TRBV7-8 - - CASSKGVQPQHF TGTGCCAGCAGCAAAGGGGTACAGCCCCAGCATTTT
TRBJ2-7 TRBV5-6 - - CASSLAVEQYF TGTGCCAGCAGCTTGGCCGTTGAGCAGTACTTC
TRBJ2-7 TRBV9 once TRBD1 CASSVGTGIYEQYF TGTGCCAGCAGCGTAGGGACAGGGATCTACGAGCAGTACTTC
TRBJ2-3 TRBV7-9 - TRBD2 CASSPDSVGGVTDTQYF TGTGCCAGCAGCCCTGATAGCGTGGGAGGGGTCACAGATACGCAGTATTTT
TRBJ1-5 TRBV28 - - CASSSSPSRGRNQPQHF TGTGCCAGCAGTTCCTCGCCCTCCAGGGGAAGAAATCAGCCCCAGCATTTT
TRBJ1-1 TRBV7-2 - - CASSLSQGMNTEAFF TGTGCCAGCAGCTTAAGCCAGGGAATGAACACTGAAGCTTTCTTT
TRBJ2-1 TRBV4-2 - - CASSQDISNEQFF TGTGCCAGCAGCCAAGATATCAGTAATGAGCAGTTCTTC
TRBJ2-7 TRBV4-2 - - CASSQDPGDYEQYF TGTGCCAGCAGCCAAGACCCGGGGGACTACGAGCAGTACTTC
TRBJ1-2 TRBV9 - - CASSVRGTGGYNYGYTF TGTGCCAGCAGCGTCCGGGGTACGGGGGGATATAACTATGGCTACACCTTC
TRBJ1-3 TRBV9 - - CASSVRGALGNTIYF TGTGCCAGCAGCGTACGGGGGGCTTTGGGAAACACCATATATTTT
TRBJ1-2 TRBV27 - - CASSPGGPNYGYTF TGTGCCAGCAGTCCCGGGGGGCCTAACTATGGCTACACCTTC